The 30 T cell receptor beta chains below come from one sample, sequenced in a study of T cell responses to AZD1222 COVID-19 vaccine (dated by TCRdb to the early 2020s). The time point label of this sample denotes: about 28 days (+/-7) after the second vaccine dose. The library relied on the immunoSEQ multiplex PCR assay. TCRdb provides this immuneACCESS table in a form limited to in-frame rearrangements. Some clones are lacking; in checked studies, under half of them reflect an unresolved V gene, and why the rest are absent is not known. For this sample there are some 110,000 clones; around 88% appear just once. The top ten clones comprise 7.1% of the sample. This material consisted of peripheral blood, taken 28 days after the second AZD1222 dose. These receptors came from an adult who received the AZD1222 COVID-19 vaccine.

The table lists this clone with a few counts. V usage is TRBV4-1 and J usage is TRBJ2-7; D is unresolved. The CDR3 spans 13 residues. Deletions cut 0 bases from V and 6 bases from J, with 9 bases between. Germline V CDR1 and CDR2: MGHRA, YSYEKL. The CDR3: CASSQESGIEQYF. DNA of the CDR3: TGCGCCAGCAGCCAAGAATCTGGGATCGAGCAGTACTTC.

CDR3 DNA: TGTGCCAGCAGCTTACGGGGGGCAGCCCTTAACACCGGGGAGCTGTTTTTT. Its protein product is CASSLRGAALNTGELFF. V usage is TRBV11-3 and J usage is TRBJ2-2, with D maybe TRBD2 (7 bases). Trimming took off 2 bases at V and 2 bases at J, with 15 bases between the two ends. CDR3 size: 17 residues. The germline V gene encodes CDR1 SGHNT and CDR2 YENEEA.

The chain uses TRBV2 and TRBJ1-4; D is uncertain. Germline V gene sequence: CDR1 SNHLY, CDR2 FYNNEI. The CDR3 spans 15 residues. V gave up 3 bases and J gave up 5 bases, with 13 bases separating them. CDR3: CASSDSGWGNEKLFF. CDR3 sequence (DNA): TGTGCCAGCAGTGATTCGGGTTGGGGAAATGAAAAACTGTTTTTT.

The chain uses TRBV9 and TRBJ1-2; TRBD1 might be the D (5 bases). The CDR3 length is 15 residues. V dropped 0 bases and J dropped 7 bases, with 16 bases sitting between them. Germline-derived CDR1 and CDR2 are SGDLS and YYNGEE. The CDR3 loop is CASSVGVQPGGGYTF. Here the CDR3 DNA reads TGTGCCAGCAGCGTAGGGGTCCAGCCGGGGGGTGGCTACACCTTC.

This clone was seen a handful of times. The chain couples TRBV30 to TRBJ2-3, with D perhaps matching TRBD2 (5 bases). The CDR3 consists of 14 residues. V lost 5 bases, J lost 0 bases, and 12 bases lay in between. Per germline, CDR1 GTSNPN and CDR2 SVGIG (reference sequence). CDR3 in DNA: TGTGCCTGGGTCTCGGGGATTAGCACAGATACGCAGTATTTT. As protein: CAWVSGISTDTQYF.

The chain uses TRBV27 and TRBJ2-7; 7 bases map to TRBD1. Per germline, CDR1 MNHEY and CDR2 SMNVEV (reference sequence). After removal of 2 bases from V and 5 bases from J, the junction contained 6 bases not matched to a gene. CDR3 length: 14 amino acids. The CDR3 region has the DNA TGTGCCAGCAGTTTAAGAGGGCAGGGGGACGAGCAGTACTTC. This encodes CASSLRGQGDEQYF.

This clone was observed a single time. The rearrangement joins TRBV3-1 (or the pseudogene TRBV3-2) to TRBJ2-7; D perhaps matches TRBD2 (5 bases). The CDR3 is 16 amino acids. Trimming removed 4 bases from V and 3 bases from J, with 19 bases in between. The germline V gene has CDR1 LGHDT and CDR2 YNNKEL (reference sequence). DNA of the CDR3: TGTGCCAGCAGCCTCAAACTCCGGGGAAACGGCTACGAGCAGTACTTC. It is translated as CASSLKLRGNGYEQYF.

The V gene is TRBV5-1, the J gene TRBJ2-7; 12 bases line up with TRBD2. V was clipped by 4 bases and J by 5 bases; unmatched bases: 10. CDR3 length: 16 amino acids. Germline values: CDR1 SGHRS, CDR2 YFSETQ. For the CDR3, the DNA is TGCGCCAGCAGCATACTAGCGCTAGCGGGGGGGAACGAGCAGTACTTC. Residues: CASSILALAGGNEQYF.

The V and J genes are TRBV3-1 (or the pseudogene TRBV3-2) and TRBJ2-7; D unclear. Looked up from germline, CDR1 is LGHDT and CDR2 is YNNKEL (reference sequence). The CDR3 totals 15 residues. With 9 bases removed from V and 4 bases from J, the gap between germline ends came to 22 bases. This chain's CDR3 is CASNLRHQRTYEQYF. In nucleotides, the CDR3 is TGTGCCAGTAATTTACGTCACCAGCGCACGTACGAGCAGTACTTC.

The chain uses TRBV28 and TRBJ1-5; D uncertain. Per germline, CDR1 MDHEN and CDR2 SYDVKM. V was cut by 7 bases and J by 0 bases, with 16 bases left in between. The CDR3 is 16 amino acids. CDR3 sequence reads: CASNSELGYSNQPQHF. The CDR3, as DNA: TGTGCCAGCAACAGTGAGCTGGGGTATAGCAATCAGCCCCAGCATTTT.

A few counts support this clone. The CDR3 nucleotides read TGTGCCAGCAGCCAAGCCGACGTCACCGGGGAGCTGTTTTTT. Its protein is CASSQADVTGELFF. The V call is TRBV3-1 (or the pseudogene TRBV3-2), the J call TRBJ2-2; the D is unclear. CDR3 length equals 14 residues. Germline CDR1 LGHDT, CDR2 YNNKEL (reference sequence). Deletions cut 1 base from V and 4 bases from J, with 7 bases between.

V usage is TRBV7-3 and J usage is TRBJ2-3; perhaps TRBD2 as D (5 bases). This CDR3 spans 16 amino acids. CDR1 SGHTA and CDR2 FQGTGA come from the germline V gene. Trimming took off 5 bases at V and 5 bases at J, with 20 bases between the two ends. As DNA, the CDR3 is TGTGCCAGCAGCCACGCACTAGGCAGCCCTGGAGATACGCAGTATTTT. It specifies CASSHALGSPGDTQYF.

The V and J genes are TRBV7-9 and TRBJ1-1; possibly TRBD1 for D (6 bases). The germline CDR1 and CDR2 sequences are SEHNR and FQNEAQ (reference sequence). Trimming took off 1 base at V and 10 bases at J, with 13 bases between the two ends. There are 13 residues in the CDR3. In DNA, the CDR3 is TGTGCCAGCAGCTTAGGGGCGGGGGGCGCAGCTTTCTTT. This encodes CASSLGAGGAAFF.

This clone has just one count. J is TRBJ1-4 and V is TRBV18; tentatively, D is TRBD1 (5 bases). The CDR3 spans 16 residues. Germline lookup yields CDR1 KGHSH and CDR2 LQKENI. V lost 1 base to trimming and J lost 4 bases, with 13 bases between them. CDR3 protein: CASSPRRGADNEKLFF. DNA for the CDR3: TGTGCCAGCTCACCACGGAGGGGCGCGGATAATGAAAAACTGTTTTTT. The full variable domain, in which reference TRBV18 and TRBJ1-4 provide the parts outside the CDR3, is NAGVMQNPRHLVRRRGQEARLRCSPMKGHSHVYWYRQLPEEGLKFMVYLQKENIIDESGMPKERFSAEFPKEGPSILRIQQVVRGDSAAYFCASSPRRGADNEKLFFGSGTQLSVL.

This clone was counted a few times. The V call is TRBV20-1, the J call TRBJ1-2; D gene ambiguous. The CDR3 has 10 residues. CDR1 is DFQATT and CDR2 is SNEGSKA in the germline V gene (reference sequence). V gave up 5 bases and J gave up 4 bases, with 5 bases separating them. The CDR3 here is CSAEFYGYTF. CDR3 DNA: TGCAGTGCTGAATTCTATGGCTACACCTTC.

The chain recombines TRBV27 with TRBJ2-5, with a possible D match to TRBD1 (5 bases). From germline, CDR1 is MNHEY and CDR2 SMNVEV (reference sequence). This CDR3 contains 17 residues. Trimming took off 2 bases at V and 0 bases at J, with 16 bases between the two ends. Written as DNA, the CDR3 is TGTGCCAGCAGTTTACCCCCCTTGTGCAGGGACCAAGAGACCCAGTACTTC. Protein product: CASSLPPLCRDQETQYF.

V gene TRBV19 combines with J gene TRBJ2-3; 7 nucleotides line up with TRBD2. Per the germline V gene, CDR1 is LNHDA and CDR2 is SQIVND (reference sequence). Trimming took 10 bases from V and 0 from J; bases not matched to a gene: 7. The CDR3 runs 14 residues. CDR3 amino acids: CATTRDYSTDTQYF. The CDR3 DNA reads as TGTGCCACCACCCGGGACTATAGCACAGATACGCAGTATTTT.

A few counts support this clone. CDR3 nucleotides: TGTGCCAGCAGTTTAGCAGGGTCCTATGGCTACACCTTC. Residues: CASSLAGSYGYTF. The chain employs TRBV27 and TRBJ1-2; TRBD1 is a possible D gene (5 bases). The CDR3 length is 13 residues. Trimming took 2 bases from V and 4 from J, leaving 8 bases between them. The germline gives CDR1 MNHEY, CDR2 SMNVEV (reference sequence).

The V call is TRBV7-2, the J call TRBJ2-3, with TRBD1 as a possible D gene (5 bases). The germline V gene has CDR1 SGHTA and CDR2 FQGNSA. This CDR3 spans 14 amino acids. V gave up 7 bases and J gave up 6 bases, with 17 bases separating them. The CDR3 protein is CASILSSPGDTQYF. For the CDR3, the DNA is TGTGCCAGCATCCTGAGTAGCCCAGGGGATACGCAGTATTTT.

The chain is built from TRBV27 and TRBJ2-7; TRBD2 aligns across 10 bases. The CDR3 covers 14 residues. The trim removed 3 bases at V and 5 bases at J, leaving 4 bases unmatched. Looked up from germline, CDR1 is MNHEY and CDR2 is SMNVEV (reference sequence). The CDR3 DNA reads TGTGCCAGCAGTTTTGGGACTAGCGCCCACGAGCAGTACTTC. Its protein product is CASSFGTSAHEQYF.

The chain couples TRBV28 to TRBJ2-5; 8 bases are shared with TRBD1. Germline CDR1 reads MDHEN; CDR2 reads SYDVKM. The CDR3 totals 16 residues. With 2 bases clipped from V and 1 base from J, the junction kept 6 bases outside the gene matches. As DNA, the CDR3 is TGTGCCAGCAGTTTAGGGTACAGGGGGTCCCAAGAGACCCAGTACTTC. Translated, it gives CASSLGYRGSQETQYF.

The chain links TRBV6-5 to TRBJ2-2; D is unresolved. The CDR3 sequence is 14 residues long. The V and J ends lost 2 bases and 0 bases respectively, with 4 bases between them. The germline V gene encodes CDR1 MNHEY and CDR2 SVGAGI. The CDR3, as DNA: TGTGCCAGCAGTTACGAGGCGAACACCGGGGAGCTGTTTTTT. Its protein is CASSYEANTGELFF.

The chain is built from TRBV28 and TRBJ2-7; 7 bases agree with TRBD2. CDR1 and CDR2 (germline): MDHEN, SYDVKM. Trimming cost V 6 bases and J 2 bases; bases outside gene matches: 7. The CDR3 is 14 amino acids. CDR3 residues: CASRRGGETYEQYF. CDR3 DNA sequence: TGTGCCAGCAGGAGGGGAGGGGAAACCTACGAGCAGTACTTC.

This clone was seen a handful of times. The rearrangement uses TRBV11-3 and TRBJ1-1; D is unresolved. V dropped 0 bases and J dropped 4 bases, with 6 bases sitting between them. Germline V gene data show CDR1 as SGHNT and CDR2 as YENEEA. This CDR3 contains 13 residues. CDR3 sequence: CASSLESTTEAFF. The DNA for the CDR3 is TGTGCCAGCAGCTTAGAATCAACCACTGAAGCTTTCTTT.

The rearrangement links TRBV13 to TRBJ1-2; TRBD1 matches at 9 bases. This CDR3 spans 17 amino acids. V shed 1 base, J shed 3 bases, and the junction held 9 bases outside the gene matches. Looked up from germline, CDR1 is PRHDT and CDR2 is FYEKMQ (reference sequence). CDR3 sequence (DNA): TGTGCCAGCAGCTTAGTGACCCTCCGACAGGGGGACTATGGCTACACCTTC. Translated, it gives CASSLVTLRQGDYGYTF.

V usage is TRBV19 and J usage is TRBJ2-2; 10 bases fit TRBD1. CDR3 length equals 15 residues. Germline values: CDR1 LNHDA, CDR2 SQIVND (reference sequence). V gave up 5 bases and J gave up 4 bases; unmatched junction bases: 4. The CDR3 coding sequence is TGTGCCAGTAGTTCCCGGGACAGGGGCACCGGGGAGCTGTTTTTT. Translation gives CASSSRDRGTGELFF.

The CDR3 nucleotides are TGTGCCAGCAGTCCTCAGGGAAGGGGCAATCAGCCCCAGCATTTT. This encodes CASSPQGRGNQPQHF. The chain is built from TRBV2 and TRBJ1-5, with D perhaps matching TRBD1 (5 bases). The CDR3 is 15 residues long. The V end was cut by 5 bases, the J end by 2 bases, with 13 bases between. Germline CDR1 reads SNHLY; CDR2 reads FYNNEI.

The chain employs TRBV21-1 and TRBJ1-6; the D call TRBD1 from the table was never checked on the DNA. TRBV21-1 has pseudogene status. This CDR3 is 17 amino acids long. Here the CDR3 reads CASRAGQGQFYNSPLHF. CDR3 bases: TGTGCCAGCAGAGCTGGACAGGGGCAGTTCTATAATTCACCCCTCCACTTT.

The chain employs TRBV19 and TRBJ1-3; D not resolved. Trimming removed 4 bases at V and 0 bases at J, with 16 bases between. Germline V gives CDR1 LNHDA, CDR2 SQIVND (reference sequence). The length of the CDR3 is 17 residues. CDR3 region: CASSSQTVGFSGNTIYF. Here the CDR3 DNA reads TGTGCCAGTAGTAGCCAAACGGTTGGATTCTCTGGAAACACCATATATTTT.

The sample holds one count of this clone. The chain combines TRBV6-5 with TRBJ2-1; 9 nucleotides agree with TRBD2. V gave up 6 bases and J gave up 8 bases; unmatched junction bases: 8. This CDR3 has 14 amino acids. Germline CDR1 reads MNHEY; CDR2 reads SVGAGI. The CDR3 sequence is CASRTSGPVDEQFF. The CDR3 DNA sequence: TGTGCCAGCAGGACTAGCGGTCCTGTGGATGAGCAGTTCTTC.